The 10 T cell receptor beta chains given below trace back to one sample, sequenced in a study of identical twins. MiXCR was run by TCRdb on the 5' RACE reads, yielding one entry per CDR3 protein. The sample consists of over 600,000 distinct CDR3 sequences, 20% to 25% of them appearing once. These sequences were also reported in another study, on T cells expressing NK-cell markers.

Source material: PBMCs. The receptor source for this set is a woman between 18 and 29 years old in good health.

This clonotype was found a few times. The chain is built from TRBV20-1 and TRBJ2-1; the D gene is possibly TRBD1 (5 bases). The CDR3 has 13 amino acids. Trimming shortened V by 2 bases and J by 3 bases, and 8 bases separated the two germline ends. Germline V gives CDR1 DFQATT, CDR2 SNEGSKA (reference sequence). CDR3: CSARPDSYNEQFF. For the CDR3, the DNA is TGCAGTGCTAGACCCGACAGCTACAATGAGCAGTTCTTC.

This clonotype was seen more than once but under ten times. This chain joins TRBV6-6 and TRBJ2-7, with no clear D. The CDR3 consists of 12 residues. Germline V gene lookup returns CDR1 MNHNY and CDR2 SVGAGI (reference sequence). Deletions cut 5 bases from V and 6 bases from J, with 11 bases between. CDR3 nucleotide sequence: TGTGCCAGCAGTGGTAATCCTCCCGAGCAGTACTTC. It translates to CASSGNPPEQYF.

The rearrangement links TRBV7-6 to TRBJ2-3; TRBD2 agrees at 7 bases. Germline-derived CDR1 and CDR2 are SGHVS and FNYEAQ. The V and J ends lost 0 bases and 6 bases, in that order; junction bases with no gene match: 6. The CDR3 is 15 amino acids. The CDR3 protein is CASSLASAGWDTQYF. The CDR3 DNA reads TGTGCCAGCAGCTTAGCCTCAGCGGGGTGGGATACGCAGTATTTT.

This clonotype occurred a few times. The chain links TRBV24-1 to TRBJ2-1; D not resolved. Trimming removed 3 bases from V and 8 bases from J, with 16 bases in between. The V gene's germline CDR1 is KGHDR and CDR2 SFDVKD. The CDR3 has 15 residues. CDR3: CATSDPTRGSYEQFF. The CDR3 DNA reads as TGTGCCACCAGTGATCCGACCCGCGGATCCTATGAGCAGTTCTTC.

V is TRBV6-2 or TRBV6-3 and J is TRBJ2-5; 12 bases line up with TRBD2. Germline V CDR1 and CDR2: MNHEY, SVGEGT. V trimming: 0 bases; J trimming: 5 bases; junction bases outside the gene matches: 4. The CDR3 sequence is 16 residues long. The CDR3 bases are TGTGCCAGCAGTTACTCGCTAGCGGGAGGGACTGAGACCCAGTACTTC. The encoded protein is CASSYSLAGGTETQYF.

The V and J genes are TRBV7-2 and TRBJ2-7; D is unresolved. CDR1 and CDR2 from the germline V gene are SGHTA and FQGNSA. The CDR3 totals 13 residues. V was trimmed by 6 bases and J by 2 bases, leaving 11 bases between them. Here the CDR3 DNA reads TGTGCCAGCAGACGTTCTGCGACCTACGAGCAGTACTTC. This encodes CASRRSATYEQYF.

This clonotype occurred a few times. The chain couples TRBV7-3 to TRBJ2-1; TRBD1 matches at 10 bases. This CDR3 has 13 residues. Losses at the gene ends were 3 bases for V and 14 bases for J; bases not matched to a gene: 7. Germline CDR1 SGHTA, CDR2 FQGTGA. The CDR3 coding sequence is TGTGCCAGCAGCTTCGGGACAGGGGATATAAAGTTCTTC. Protein sequence: CASSFGTGDIKFF.

CDR3 bases: TGTGCGATTCGTCTCGGGAACATGGATTCACCCCTCCACTTT. It yields the protein CAIRLGNMDSPLHF. The genes are TRBV7-3 and TRBJ1-6; D unresolved. Germline CDR1 reads SGHTA; CDR2 reads FQGTGA. The CDR3 covers 14 residues. The entire variable domain, with the rest obtained from reference TRBV7-3 and TRBJ1-6, is as follows: GAGVSQTPSNKVTEKGKYVELRCDPISGHTALYWYRQSLGQGPEFLIYFQGTGAADDSGLPNDRFFAVRPEGSVSTLKIQRTERGDSAVYLCAIRLGNMDSPLHFGNGTRLTVT.

Note on this clonotype: Germline is not matched at one junction end, which may reflect a read error. The chain links TRBV20-1 to TRBJ2-1; D may be TRBD1 or TRBD2 (5 bases each). Germline-derived CDR1 and CDR2 are DFQATT and SNEGSKA (reference sequence). The CDR3 runs to 14 residues. CDR3 sequence reads: CRAKRGRAYNEQFF. CDR3 nucleotide sequence: TGCAGAGCTAAGAGGGGCAGGGCCTACAATGAGCAGTTCTTC.

The rearrangement joins TRBV4-1 to TRBJ2-5; TRBD1 might be the D (6 bases). Looked up from germline, CDR1 is MGHRA and CDR2 is YSYEKL. Trimming took off 1 base at V and 4 bases at J, with 13 bases between the two ends. CDR3 length: 15 residues. CDR3 bases: TGCGCCAGCAGCCAAGTAACAGGGATCGGAGAGACCCAGTACTTC. It is translated as CASSQVTGIGETQYF.